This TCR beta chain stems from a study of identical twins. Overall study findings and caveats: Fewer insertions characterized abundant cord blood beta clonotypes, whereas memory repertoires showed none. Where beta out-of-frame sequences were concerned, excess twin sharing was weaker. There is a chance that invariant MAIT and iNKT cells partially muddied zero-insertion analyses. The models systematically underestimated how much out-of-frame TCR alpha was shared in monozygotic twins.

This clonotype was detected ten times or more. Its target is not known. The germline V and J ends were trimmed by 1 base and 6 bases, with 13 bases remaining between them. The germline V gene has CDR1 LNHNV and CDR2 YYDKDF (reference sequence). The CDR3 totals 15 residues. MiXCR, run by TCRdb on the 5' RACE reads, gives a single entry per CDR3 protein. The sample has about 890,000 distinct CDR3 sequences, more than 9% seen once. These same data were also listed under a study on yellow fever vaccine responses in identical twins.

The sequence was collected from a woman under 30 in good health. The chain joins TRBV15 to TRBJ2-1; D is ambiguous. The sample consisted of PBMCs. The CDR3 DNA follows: TGTGCCACCAGCAGAGTGGTTCTAGTAGGCAATGAGCAGTTCTTC. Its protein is CATSRVVLVGNEQFF.